The 14 T cell receptor beta chains below all came from one sample that was sequenced in a study of PD-1 blockade in classical Hodgkin lymphoma. The table came from immunoSEQ multiplex PCR; TCRdb's copy has only in-frame clones and leaves some out. The sample carries about 96,000 clones, 85% to 95% recorded once. The time point is: cycle 4 day 1 (C4D1), after five to seven weeks of nivolumab. All patients relapsed after autologous stem cell transplantation, and brentuximab vedotin exposure varied. The source was peripheral blood mononuclear cells (PBMCs), collected before the fourth cycle of nivolumab. All receptors derive from a human donor with classical Hodgkin lymphoma.

The chain combines TRBV27 with TRBJ1-4; TRBD1 is a possible D gene (5 bases). Germline V gene data show CDR1 as MNHEY and CDR2 as SMNVEV (reference sequence). The CDR3 loop spans 13 amino acids. V lost 4 bases to trimming and J lost 5 bases, with 8 bases between them. The DNA for the CDR3 is TGTGCCAGCAGTTCCCGACAGAATGAAAAACTGTTTTTT. It codes for CASSSRQNEKLFF.

The chain is built from TRBV7-9 and TRBJ2-2; 15 bases fit TRBD2. This CDR3 comprises 17 residues. V was clipped by 6 bases and J by 5 bases; unmatched bases: 7. Germline loops: CDR1 SEHNR, CDR2 FQNEAQ (reference sequence). Here the CDR3 reads CASSGLAGGPGTGELFF. CDR3 DNA sequence: TGTGCCAGCAGTGGACTAGCGGGAGGGCCGGGTACCGGGGAGCTGTTTTTT.

The chain couples TRBV4-1 to TRBJ2-3, with D perhaps TRBD2 (6 bases). V was clipped by 0 bases and J by 4 bases, with 11 bases between them. Germline V gives CDR1 MGHRA, CDR2 YSYEKL. The CDR3 is made up of 15 amino acids. CDR3 DNA: TGCGCCAGCAGCCAAGACGACGGGAGCTCAGATACGCAGTATTTT. It translates to CASSQDDGSSDTQYF.

V and J are TRBV13 and TRBJ2-5; perhaps TRBD1 as D (6 bases). Germline assignment: CDR1 PRHDT and CDR2 FYEKMQ (reference sequence). With 1 base removed from V and 5 bases from J, the gap between germline ends came to 11 bases. The CDR3 length is 14 residues. The CDR3: CASSLDRAWETQYF. The CDR3 DNA is TGTGCCAGCAGCTTAGACAGGGCTTGGGAGACCCAGTACTTC.

CDR3 sequence: CASSYGGTGGFTEAFF. CDR3 nucleotide sequence: TGTGCCAGCAGTTACGGGGGGACAGGGGGCTTCACTGAAGCTTTCTTT. This chain joins TRBV6-6 and TRBJ1-1, with 12 bases fitting TRBD1. CDR1 is MNHNY, CDR2 SVGAGI, per germline (reference sequence). The CDR3 spans 16 residues. The ends lost 2 bases at V and 4 bases at J; junction bases unmatched: 5.

The V call is TRBV5-1, the J call TRBJ2-7; unclear D gene. Germline-derived CDR1 and CDR2 are SGHRS and YFSETQ. CDR3 length equals 15 residues. Trimming shortened V by 1 base and J by 0 bases, and 11 bases separated the two germline ends. This chain's CDR3 is CASSLNPGSSYEQYF. The CDR3 nucleotides are TGCGCCAGCAGCTTGAACCCCGGCAGCTCCTACGAGCAGTACTTC.

The chain recombines TRBV27 with TRBJ2-7; D is uncertain. The CDR3 totals 8 residues. From germline, CDR1 is MNHEY and CDR2 SMNVEV (reference sequence). V shed 7 bases and J shed 10 bases, with 5 bases lying between them. The CDR3 loop is CASTLQYF. The CDR3 bases are TGTGCCAGCACCCTACAGTACTTC.

This clone was observed a handful of times. This sequence joins TRBV6-5 and TRBJ1-1; 7 bases align to TRBD1. The CDR3 totals 12 residues. Per the germline V gene, CDR1 is MNHEY and CDR2 is SVGAGI. With 6 bases clipped from V and 6 bases from J, the junction kept 4 bases outside the gene matches. The CDR3 here is CASSPTGAEAFF. The CDR3 DNA reads TGTGCCAGCAGCCCTACAGGGGCTGAAGCTTTCTTT.

J is TRBJ2-1 and V is TRBV7-3, with TRBD2 identical over 10 bases. The CDR3 runs 13 residues. J was trimmed by 9 bases and V by 4 bases; bases with no gene match: 3. Germline lookup yields CDR1 SGHTA and CDR2 FQGTGA. The CDR3 reads CASSSRTSGEQFF. The DNA of the CDR3 is TGTGCCAGCAGCTCCCGGACTAGCGGTGAGCAGTTCTTC.

The chain carries TRBV6-5 and TRBJ2-7, with TRBD2 identical over 7 bases. V gave up 6 bases and J gave up 3 bases; unmatched junction bases: 8. CDR1 and CDR2 (germline): MNHEY, SVGAGI. The CDR3 spans 14 residues. The CDR3 DNA sequence: TGTGCCAGCAGGTATAGCGGGCTACACTACGAGCAGTACTTC. Protein product: CASRYSGLHYEQYF.

The chain recombines TRBV7-9 with TRBJ1-5; D is unresolved. Per germline, CDR1 SEHNR and CDR2 FQNEAQ (reference sequence). CDR3 length: 16 residues. V lost 6 bases and J lost 3, with 18 bases in between. This chain's CDR3 is CASSPGRERVNQPQHF. CDR3 coding DNA: TGTGCCAGCAGTCCTGGACGGGAAAGAGTCAATCAGCCCCAGCATTTT.

The chain recombines TRBV9 with TRBJ2-7, with D tentatively TRBD2 (7 bases). V was cut by 4 bases and J by 3 bases, with 17 bases left in between. Looked up from germline, CDR1 is SGDLS and CDR2 is YYNGEE. This CDR3 comprises 15 residues. CDR3 region: CASSTQRGGFYEQYF. The CDR3 nucleotides are TGTGCCAGCAGCACCCAAAGGGGGGGATTCTACGAGCAGTACTTC.

This clone was found once. The genes are TRBV5-4 and TRBJ2-7; 11 bases map to TRBD1. This CDR3 is 16 amino acids long. Trimming removed 0 bases from V and 3 bases from J; junction bases left unmatched: 5. Germline CDR1 reads SGHNT; CDR2 reads YYREEE (reference sequence). Here the CDR3 reads CASSLAGTGGNYEQYF. The CDR3 bases are TGTGCCAGCAGCTTGGCTGGGACAGGGGGGAACTACGAGCAGTACTTC.

V gene TRBV5-5 combines with J gene TRBJ1-2; 10 positions match TRBD1. V gave up 7 bases and J gave up 2 bases; unmatched junction bases: 5. The CDR3 is 14 amino acids. Germline-derived CDR1 and CDR2 are SGHKS and YYEKEE (reference sequence). The CDR3: CASLGTGVNYGYTF. The CDR3 bases are TGTGCCAGCCTCGGGACAGGGGTAAACTATGGCTACACCTTC.